This TCR beta chain was sequenced during a study of cytomegalovirus exposure and HLA in healthy donors. Findings of the study overall: Across donors, presence/absence analyses took sequencing depth to be roughly uniform.

The PCR made use of 60 Vbeta and 13 Jbeta primers. Repertoires were generated with immunoSEQ multiplex PCR, while TCRdb's copy carries only in-frame clones and drops some. The sample yields 85,000 to 120,000 clones, 60% to 80% seen once. CDR3 length: 16 residues. With 3 bases removed from V and 0 bases from J, the gap between germline ends came to 12 bases. Germline V gene data show CDR1 as LGHNA and CDR2 as YSLEER. A note on this clone: Its antigen is undetermined.

The sequencing sample was made of PBMCs. This clonotype originated in a male donor in good health and CMV-seropositive. J is TRBJ2-1 and V is TRBV4-3; no definite D call. The CDR3 bases are TGCGCCAGCAGCCAGGCTATACAGAGCTCCTACAATGAGCAGTTCTTC. This gives the protein CASSQAIQSSYNEQFF.